This T cell receptor beta chain was captured by sequencing in a study of cytomegalovirus exposure and HLA in healthy donors. The repertoire was sequenced with immunoSEQ multiplex PCR; TCRdb's copy has only in-frame clones and lacks some. This sample yields about 160,000 clones, of which about 90% are seen a single time; approximately 10% belongs to the top ten. This CDR3 is 13 amino acids long. Trimming stripped 6 bases from V and 13 bases from J, with 19 bases between. CDR1 and CDR2 from the germline V gene are LNHDA and SQIVND (reference sequence). This chain uses TRBV19 with TRBJ2-1; D remains ambiguous. This clonotype was obtained from a woman aged 18 to 35 in good health and CMV-seropositive. The sequenced sample consisted of PBMCs. The CDR3 DNA follows: TGTGCCAGTAGAATGGCGGAGCCCCCCCACCAGTTCTTC. Translated: CASRMAEPPHQFF.